The next 31 T cell receptor beta chains were all read from a single sample in a study of T cells in localized non-small cell lung cancer. The table came from immunoSEQ multiplex PCR; TCRdb's copy has only in-frame clones and leaves some out. The repertoire holds about 35,000 clones, with around 80% as singletons. This specimen was peripheral blood, taken before any cancer treatment. These receptor sequences come from a male donor aged 60 or older with stage III squamous cell lung carcinoma.

V usage is TRBV6-6 and J usage is TRBJ1-1; a weak D match, TRBD1 (6 bases). From germline, CDR1 is MNHNY and CDR2 SVGAGI (reference sequence). The CDR3 sequence is 12 residues long. The V gene lost 7 bases and the J gene lost 7 bases, with 13 bases spanning the gap. The CDR3 loop is CASTTGQLEAFF. The CDR3 coding sequence is TGTGCCAGCACTACAGGGCAGCTTGAAGCTTTCTTT.

The gene calls are TRBV5-6 and TRBJ2-2, with 16 bases that match TRBD2. After removal of 3 bases from V and 2 bases from J, the junction contained 7 bases not matched to a gene. This CDR3 is 19 amino acids long. The germline gives CDR1 SGHDT, CDR2 YYEEEE. The CDR3 here is CASSSAGTSGRANTGELFF. CDR3 nucleotide sequence: TGTGCCAGCAGCTCCGCCGGGACTAGCGGGAGGGCCAACACCGGGGAGCTGTTTTTT.

This clone was detected only a few times. The rearrangement joins TRBV7-9 to TRBJ1-2, with no clear D. V lost 2 bases and J lost 8, with 15 bases in between. The CDR3 contains 14 residues. Germline V gene data show CDR1 as SEHNR and CDR2 as FQNEAQ (reference sequence). The CDR3 DNA reads TGTGCCAGCAGCTTAAGTTCGGGGAAAGAGGGCTACACCTTC. Translated, it gives CASSLSSGKEGYTF.

The chain couples TRBV5-4 to TRBJ1-1, with 11 bases that match TRBD1. V lost 5 bases, J lost 2 bases, and 5 bases stayed unmatched. The CDR3 is 15 residues long. Germline V gene lookup returns CDR1 SGHNT and CDR2 YYREEE (reference sequence). The DNA for the CDR3 is TGTGCCAGCAGACCCGGGACAGGGGGTAACACTGAAGCTTTCTTT. This gives the protein CASRPGTGGNTEAFF.

The chain links TRBV2 to TRBJ1-3; 7 bases line up with TRBD1. Germline values: CDR1 SNHLY, CDR2 FYNNEI. CDR3 length: 15 amino acids. Germline trimming cut 8 bases from V and 2 bases from J; bases unmatched to any gene: 9. Here the CDR3 DNA reads TGTGCCAGCGGAAAGGAGGGGGCTACTGGAAACACCATATATTTT. Translating gives CASGKEGATGNTIYF.

J is TRBJ2-1 and V is TRBV7-2, with 7 bases matching TRBD2. Trimming took 4 bases from V and 6 from J; bases not matched to a gene: 9. Germline V gives CDR1 SGHTA, CDR2 FQGNSA. The CDR3 totals 15 residues. This CDR3 reads CASSSSGGGRNEQFF. CDR3 nucleotides: TGTGCCAGCAGCTCTAGCGGAGGAGGTCGCAATGAGCAGTTCTTC.

The chain recombines TRBV7-7 with TRBJ2-2; D is ambiguous. The germline V and J ends were trimmed by 1 base and 1 base, with 4 bases remaining between them. CDR3 length equals 14 residues. Germline lookup yields CDR1 SSHAT and CDR2 FNYEAQ (reference sequence). The CDR3 DNA reads TGTGCCAGCAGCTTAGGAAAGAACACCGGGGAGCTGTTTTTT. This sequence encodes CASSLGKNTGELFF. The entire variable domain, with the rest obtained from reference TRBV7-7 and TRBJ2-2, is as follows: GAGVSQSPRYKVTKRGQDVTLRCDPISSHATLYWYQQALGQGPEFLTYFNYEAQPDKSGLPSDRFSAERPEGSISTLTIQRTEQRDSAMYRCASSLGKNTGELFFGEGSRLTVL.

As concerns this clone: At one of its ends the junction is not consistent with the germline gene, which may arise from a read error. The chain carries TRBV5-1 and TRBJ2-1; 11 bases match TRBD1. Germline CDR1 reads SGHRS; CDR2 reads YFSETQ. This CDR3 is built from 16 residues. The CDR3 sequence is CASSLRGGQGASLGLF. The CDR3 DNA reads as TGCGCCAGCAGCTTGCGGGGCGGACAGGGGGCCAGCTTGGGGCTCTTC.

The chain combines TRBV5-4 with TRBJ2-3; D is ambiguous. CDR1 is SGHNT and CDR2 is YYREEE in the germline V gene (reference sequence). V shed 5 bases and J shed 3 bases, with 10 bases lying between them. The CDR3 runs to 13 residues. The CDR3 reads CASSERQTDTQYF. CDR3 coding DNA: TGTGCCAGCAGTGAACGTCAGACAGATACGCAGTATTTT.

This clone came up once. V is TRBV7-2 and J is TRBJ1-5; D might be TRBD1 (5 bases). Germline V CDR1 and CDR2: SGHTA, FQGNSA. The CDR3 runs to 15 residues. The ends were cut back, 1 base at V and 6 bases at J, with 13 bases in the middle. CDR3 sequence: CASSLVSGSGQPQHF. The CDR3 DNA sequence: TGTGCCAGCAGCTTAGTGTCAGGGTCCGGTCAGCCCCAGCATTTT.

A few counts support this clone. V and J are TRBV2 and TRBJ1-5, with unresolved D. CDR1 and CDR2 from the germline V gene are SNHLY and FYNNEI. V was cut by 6 bases and J by 10 bases, with 19 bases left in between. The CDR3 consists of 14 residues. CDR3 loop: CASSTSWGENPQHF. CDR3 coding DNA: TGTGCCAGCAGCACGTCGTGGGGTGAGAATCCCCAGCATTTT.

The V gene is TRBV5-8, the J gene TRBJ2-2; D is unclear. CDR3 length: 13 residues. V lost 2 bases, J lost 7 bases, and 9 bases lay in between. CDR1 is SGHTS and CDR2 is YDEGEE in the germline V gene. CDR3 loop: CASSLRRGGELFF. DNA for the CDR3: TGTGCCAGCAGCTTAAGGAGAGGCGGGGAGCTGTTTTTT.

The gene calls are TRBV27 and TRBJ1-1; 7 bases match TRBD1. V lost 1 base and J lost 4; bases outside the gene matches: 3. Germline CDR1 reads MNHEY; CDR2 reads SMNVEV (reference sequence). The CDR3 is 14 amino acids. The CDR3 region is CASSLFPGGTEAFF. The DNA of the CDR3 is TGTGCCAGCAGTTTATTTCCAGGGGGCACTGAAGCTTTCTTT.

The V gene is TRBV27, the J gene TRBJ1-4; no reliable D call. V gave up 3 bases and J gave up 5 bases, with 13 bases separating them. The CDR3 loop spans 15 amino acids. Germline loops: CDR1 MNHEY, CDR2 SMNVEV (reference sequence). The CDR3, as DNA: TGTGCCAGCAGTTTCCGGACGGACCAGAATGAAAAACTGTTTTTT. This gives the protein CASSFRTDQNEKLFF.

The CDR3 here is CASKGRADTQYF. CDR3 coding DNA: TGTGCCAGCAAGGGCAGAGCAGATACGCAGTATTTT. The chain carries TRBV6-5 and TRBJ2-3; D not resolved. Germline loops: CDR1 MNHEY, CDR2 SVGAGI. Between the trimmed V and J ends, which lost 7 bases and 4 bases, there was a span of 9 bases. This CDR3 spans 12 amino acids.

The chain joins TRBV5-1 to TRBJ1-5; possible D gene TRBD1, 5 bases. Trimming took off 0 bases at V and 5 bases at J, with 9 bases between the two ends. This CDR3 contains 14 residues. Germline V lookup: CDR1 SGHRS, CDR2 YFSETQ. CDR3 loop: CASSLGQPDQPQHF. The CDR3 DNA sequence: TGCGCCAGCAGCTTGGGACAGCCTGATCAGCCCCAGCATTTT. The full variable domain, with the rest looked up from reference TRBV5-1 and TRBJ1-5, is KAGVTQTPRYLIKTRGQQVTLSCSPISGHRSVSWYQQTPGQGLQFLFEYFSETQRNKGNFPGRFSGRQFSNSRSEMNVSTLELGDSALYLCASSLGQPDQPQHFGDGTRLSIL.

The rearrangement joins TRBV19 to TRBJ1-1; D not resolved. Between the trimmed V and J ends, which lost 5 bases and 1 base, there was a span of 11 bases. The CDR3 covers 14 residues. Germline V gene sequence: CDR1 LNHDA, CDR2 SQIVND (reference sequence). CDR3 amino acids: CASSPRWGNTEAFF. The CDR3 nucleotides are TGTGCCAGTAGTCCTCGGTGGGGGAACACTGAAGCTTTCTTT.

The chain links TRBV11-2 to TRBJ2-1, with D tentatively TRBD1 (6 bases). The CDR3 sequence is 15 residues long. Germline V gives CDR1 SGHAT, CDR2 FQNNGV. The V end lost 4 bases, the J end lost 5 bases, and 15 bases lay between the germline ends. The chain's CDR3 is CASSSTGLVNNEQFF. Written as DNA, the CDR3 is TGTGCCAGCAGCTCCACAGGGCTGGTAAACAATGAGCAGTTCTTC.

The chain couples TRBV29-1 to TRBJ2-7; possibly TRBD1 for D (6 bases). The germline CDR1 and CDR2 sequences are SQVTM and ANQGSEA. The CDR3 length is 12 residues. Trimming stripped 4 bases from V and 3 bases from J, with 10 bases between. As DNA, the CDR3 is TGCAGCGTTGGGACAGAAAACTACGAGCAGTACTTC. Translation gives CSVGTENYEQYF.

This rearrangement joins TRBV6-1 to TRBJ1-4; a possible D gene is TRBD1 (5 bases). The CDR3 is 16 amino acids. V gave up 3 bases and J gave up 0 bases, with 11 bases separating them. CDR1 is MNHNS, CDR2 SASEGT, per germline. DNA for the CDR3: TGTGCCAGCAGTGACCACAGGCCTGCAACTAATGAAAAACTGTTTTTT. Its protein product is CASSDHRPATNEKLFF.

The chain employs TRBV6-1 and TRBJ2-2; maybe TRBD1 (6 bases). The CDR3 is 13 residues long. CDR1 MNHNS and CDR2 SASEGT come from the germline V gene. V was shortened by 6 bases and J by 4 bases, with 9 bases between the two germline ends. The CDR3 bases are TGTGCCAGCAGGGGACAAGGCACCGGGGAGCTGTTTTTT. Translated, it gives CASRGQGTGELFF.

This chain connects TRBV4-1 to TRBJ2-1, with D unclear. This CDR3 has 14 residues. The germline V gene has CDR1 MGHRA and CDR2 YSYEKL. The germline V and J ends were trimmed by 10 bases and 2 bases, with 15 bases remaining between them. The CDR3 sequence is CATPSRRPYNEQFF. In nucleotides, the CDR3 is TGCGCCACCCCATCGCGGCGTCCCTACAATGAGCAGTTCTTC.

The rearrangement links TRBV5-1 to TRBJ1-4; possibly TRBD1 for D (5 bases). Germline V gene sequence: CDR1 SGHRS, CDR2 YFSETQ. The CDR3 runs to 16 residues. The V and J ends lost 0 bases and 4 bases respectively, with 13 bases between them. For the CDR3, the DNA is TGCGCCAGCAGCTTGGAAGGCGCAGGGATTAATGAAAAACTGTTTTTT. It yields the protein CASSLEGAGINEKLFF. The full variable domain, with the rest looked up from reference TRBV5-1 and TRBJ1-4, is KAGVTQTPRYLIKTRGQQVTLSCSPISGHRSVSWYQQTPGQGLQFLFEYFSETQRNKGNFPGRFSGRQFSNSRSEMNVSTLELGDSALYLCASSLEGAGINEKLFFGSGTQLSVL.

CDR3 region: CASSLEGQGSGGYTF. CDR3 sequence (DNA): TGCGCCAGCAGCTTGGAGGGACAGGGTTCGGGTGGCTACACCTTC. The rearrangement uses TRBV5-1 and TRBJ1-2; 9 positions agree with TRBD1. CDR1 and CDR2 from the germline V gene are SGHRS and YFSETQ. Losses at the gene ends were 0 bases for V and 7 bases for J; bases not matched to a gene: 7. The CDR3 has 15 amino acids.

The rearrangement uses TRBV5-1 and TRBJ1-5; 7 positions agree with TRBD1. V trimming: 1 base; J trimming: 5 bases; junction bases outside the gene matches: 0. The CDR3 runs to 13 residues. In germline, CDR1 is SGHRS, CDR2 YFSETQ. The CDR3 protein is CASSLTGDQPQHF. CDR3 DNA sequence: TGCGCCAGCAGCTTGACAGGGGATCAGCCCCAGCATTTT. The entire variable domain, with the rest obtained from reference TRBV5-1 and TRBJ1-5, is as follows: KAGVTQTPRYLIKTRGQQVTLSCSPISGHRSVSWYQQTPGQGLQFLFEYFSETQRNKGNFPGRFSGRQFSNSRSEMNVSTLELGDSALYLCASSLTGDQPQHFGDGTRLSIL.

V and J are TRBV6-1 and TRBJ1-1; D remains unclear. Trimming took off 6 bases at V and 0 bases at J, with 5 bases between the two ends. The CDR3 is made up of 12 amino acids. Germline CDR1 and CDR2: MNHNS and SASEGT. CDR3 nucleotide sequence: TGTGCCAGCAGCGCAATGAACACTGAAGCTTTCTTT. This gives the protein CASSAMNTEAFF.

The chain is built from TRBV6-5 and TRBJ2-7, with D possibly matching TRBD1 (5 bases). There are 13 residues in the CDR3. The germline gives CDR1 MNHEY, CDR2 SVGAGI. V gave up 2 bases and J gave up 6 bases, with 11 bases separating them. The CDR3 is CASSYPSGREQYF. The CDR3 coding sequence is TGTGCCAGCAGTTACCCGTCAGGGCGCGAGCAGTACTTC.

V usage is TRBV7-9 and J usage is TRBJ1-2, with unresolved D. Germline CDR1 and CDR2: SEHNR and FQNEAQ (reference sequence). V shed 3 bases and J shed 6 bases, with 5 bases lying between them. The CDR3 totals 11 residues. The CDR3 region has the DNA TGTGCCAGCAGCTTCGGGCATGGCTACACCTTC. It yields the protein CASSFGHGYTF.

The V call is TRBV5-6, the J call TRBJ1-1, with 7 bases matching TRBD1. After removal of 2 bases from V and 6 bases from J, the junction contained 4 bases not matched to a gene. Germline V CDR1 and CDR2: SGHDT, YYEEEE. This CDR3 comprises 13 residues. Here the CDR3 reads CASSFYRGAEAFF. CDR3 DNA sequence: TGTGCCAGCAGCTTTTACAGGGGCGCTGAAGCTTTCTTT.

This clone has a handful of counts. The rearrangement joins TRBV15 to TRBJ1-3, with unresolved D. The CDR3 length is 14 residues. Germline lookup yields CDR1 LNHNV and CDR2 YYDKDF (reference sequence). The ends were cut back, 3 bases at V and 4 bases at J, with 10 bases in the middle. In DNA form, the CDR3 reads TGTGCCACCAGCAGGGCGGGGTACGGAAACACCATATATTTT. Its protein is CATSRAGYGNTIYF.

The chain uses TRBV2 and TRBJ1-2, with no clear D. CDR1 and CDR2 from the germline V gene are SNHLY and FYNNEI. V gave up 2 bases and J gave up 4 bases, with 17 bases separating them. The CDR3 runs 16 residues. CDR3 loop: CASSEREGSHFYGYTF. The CDR3 DNA is TGTGCCAGCAGTGAACGGGAAGGCAGCCACTTCTATGGCTACACCTTC.